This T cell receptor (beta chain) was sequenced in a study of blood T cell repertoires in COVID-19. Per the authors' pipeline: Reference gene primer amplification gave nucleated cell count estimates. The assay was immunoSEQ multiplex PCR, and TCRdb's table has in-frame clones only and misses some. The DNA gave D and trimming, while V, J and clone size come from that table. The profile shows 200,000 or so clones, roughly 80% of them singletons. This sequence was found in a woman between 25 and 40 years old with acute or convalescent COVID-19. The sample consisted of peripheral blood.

The CDR3 DNA reads TGTGCCAGCTCACCCAGGGGATCCTTTCCTGGAAACACCATATATTTT. Encoded protein: CASSPRGSFPGNTIYF. This chain links TRBV18 with TRBJ1-3; tentatively, D is TRBD1 (6 bases). V shed 3 bases and J shed 2 bases, with 14 bases lying between them. This CDR3 spans 16 amino acids. Per the germline V gene, CDR1 is KGHSH and CDR2 is LQKENI.